This paragraph covers one T cell receptor (beta chain) sequence. This sample was taken from a study of blood T cell repertoires in COVID-19. Background on the study: From the United States, Italy and Spain came samples of acute and convalescent COVID-19. Nucleic acid was either cDNA or gDNA, and it came from T cells, B-cell-depleted T cells, or PBMCs.

The CDR3 spans 17 residues. J gave up 7 bases and V 4 bases, and 17 bases lay outside the gene matches. Germline loops: CDR1 SGHRS, CDR2 YFSETQ. Some clones are missing from TCRdb's copy, which holds only in-frame ones; the method was immunoSEQ multiplex PCR. The table includes more than 200,000 clones, more than 70% detected once. The V and J genes are TRBV5-1 and TRBJ2-1, with TRBD2 identical over 7 bases. The sequenced material came from peripheral blood. The origin of this receptor is a man aged 35-49 years with active or convalescent COVID-19. DNA for the CDR3: TGCGCCAGCAGCCCTACCCGATGGGGAGGGAATGTTAATGAGCAGTTCTTC. This encodes CASSPTRWGGNVNEQFF.